The 5 T cell receptor beta chains below all came from one sample that was sequenced in a study of T cell clusters in autoimmune cytopenias. Each sample's input was 250 to 300 ng genomic DNA, roughly 40,000 genome equivalents. TRB rearrangements were amplified by touch-down multiplex PCR with mixed TRB-A/B primers. TCRdb reprocessed the multiplex PCR reads and reports one entry per CDR3 protein, with no DNA. This sample's table reports around 4,400 distinct CDR3 sequences. Material: peripheral blood. The receptors derive from a human donor with an autoimmune cytopenia or autoimmune hepatitis (not recorded which).

This chain's CDR3 is CSVGFEVSNTF. The chain combines TRBV29-1 with TRBJ1-2. Germline CDR1 and CDR2: SQVTM and ANQGSEA. The length of the CDR3 is 11 residues. Together with reference TRBV29-1 and TRBJ1-2, the CDR3 gives the full variable domain: SAVISQKPSRDICQRGTSLTIQCQVDSQVTMMFWYRQQPGQSLTLIATANQGSEATYESGFVIDKFPISRPNLTFSTLTVSNMSPEDSSIYLCSVGFEVSNTFGSGTRLTVV.

The chain recombines TRBV27 with TRBJ1-6; the D call from TCRdb, TRBD1, cannot be confirmed without DNA. The V gene's germline CDR1 is MNHEY and CDR2 SMNVEV (reference sequence). CDR3 length: 17 amino acids. CDR3 in amino acids: CASSLSFRGRGNSPLHF.

The CDR3 loop reads CASSTPTTANYGYTF. The V and J genes are TRBV6-5 and TRBJ1-2; with no DNA, the TCRdb D assignment of TRBD1 cannot be verified. The CDR3 loop spans 15 amino acids. Germline V gives CDR1 MNHEY, CDR2 SVGAGI.

By frequency, this clonotype registers medium-sized. The chain joins TRBV11-2 to TRBJ2-3; TCRdb picks TRBD1, but there is no DNA to check that call. Germline V CDR1 and CDR2: SGHAT, FQNNGV. There are 15 residues in the CDR3. This CDR3 is CASSLQGQDTDTQYF. Using reference TRBV11-2 and TRBJ2-3 for the parts outside the CDR3, the full variable domain is EAGVAQSPRYKIIEKRQSVAFWCNPISGHATLYWYQQILGQGPKLLIQFQNNGVVDDSQLPKDRFSAERLKGVDSTLKIQPAKLEDSAVYLCASSLQGQDTDTQYFGPGTRLTVL.

This rearrangement joins TRBV12-3 or TRBV12-4 to TRBJ2-7. The CDR3 covers 12 residues. CDR3: CASSPATYEQYF.